Below are 31 T cell receptor beta chains sequenced from a single sample in a study of regulatory T cells in long-lasting Graves disease. Described time point: newly diagnosed GD, antithyroid drugs for less than 3 months. RNA isolated from PBMCs was used to make the TCR library. Arm-PCR of CDR3 regions and iRepertoire HTBI primers were used to build TCR beta libraries. TCRdb ran MiXCR on the multiplex PCR reads and lists one entry per CDR3 protein. The sample lists a few hundred thousand distinct CDR3 sequences, 12% occurring once. These sequences were also reported in another study, on T cells in Graves' hyperthyroidism and ophthalmopathy.

Sequencing was performed on peripheral blood mononuclear cells (PBMCs), taken at new diagnosis, from a patient treated with antithyroid drugs. Every receptor here comes from a woman between 18 and 29 years old with Graves disease.

A few counts support this clonotype. CDR3 region: CASSDPRDTSTDTQYF. The CDR3 coding sequence is TGTGCCAGCAGTGACCCCCGGGACACCAGCACAGATACGCAGTATTTT. V and J are TRBV6-2 or TRBV6-3 and TRBJ2-3, with D perhaps TRBD1 (6 bases). The CDR3 is 16 amino acids. The V gene's germline CDR1 is MNHEY and CDR2 SVGEGT. V gave up 5 bases and J gave up 0 bases, with 15 bases separating them.

V gene TRBV7-9 combines with J gene TRBJ2-3, with D unresolved. The CDR3 extends over 16 amino acids. Germline values: CDR1 SEHNR, CDR2 FQNEAQ (reference sequence). The V and J ends lost 0 bases and 2 bases respectively, with 12 bases between them. CDR3 DNA sequence: TGTGCCAGCAGCTTAGCGCTCAACAATCCCACAGATACGCAGTATTTT. The encoded protein is CASSLALNNPTDTQYF.

This chain joins TRBV5-6 and TRBJ1-4; 7 positions match TRBD1. V shed 0 bases, J shed 4 bases, and the junction held 6 bases outside the gene matches. The V gene's germline CDR1 is SGHDT and CDR2 YYEEEE. This CDR3 is 16 amino acids long. The CDR3 DNA reads TGTGCCAGCAGCTTGGCACCGGGACAGAGTAATGAAAAACTGTTTTTT. Protein sequence: CASSLAPGQSNEKLFF.

This clonotype was seen at least ten times. This chain connects TRBV7-3 to TRBJ2-1, with 11 bases aligning to TRBD1. The germline V gene has CDR1 SGHTA and CDR2 FQGTGA. The CDR3 sequence is 15 residues long. Unmatched junction bases numbered 4, after V lost 3 bases and J lost 6 bases. The DNA of the CDR3 is TGTGCCAGCAGCTTGGGACAGGGGGTAAGCAATGAGCAGTTCTTC. It codes for CASSLGQGVSNEQFF.

In this sample, this clonotype turned up many times. J is TRBJ1-4 and V is TRBV28; 9 bases map to TRBD1. The ends lost 5 bases at V and 5 bases at J; junction bases unmatched: 6. Germline V gene lookup returns CDR1 MDHEN and CDR2 SYDVKM. The CDR3 is made up of 15 amino acids. CDR3 in amino acids: CASSRLTGGNEKLFF. CDR3 DNA sequence: TGTGCCAGCAGTCGTTTGACAGGGGGAAATGAAAAACTGTTTTTT.

This clonotype was seen only a few times. The chain joins TRBV20-1 to TRBJ2-5; 10 bases are a match to TRBD2. Germline V CDR1 and CDR2: DFQATT, SNEGSKA (reference sequence). The CDR3 runs 16 residues. V lost 5 bases and J lost 1; bases outside the gene matches: 10. The CDR3 loop is CSAFLVSGGLQETQYF. In nucleotides, the CDR3 is TGCAGTGCTTTCTTGGTTAGCGGGGGGCTCCAAGAGACCCAGTACTTC.

Many counts were recorded for this clonotype. This sequence joins TRBV27 and TRBJ2-1, with D perhaps TRBD1 (5 bases). Germline V CDR1 and CDR2: MNHEY, SMNVEV (reference sequence). Trimming removed 1 base at V and 9 bases at J, with 10 bases between. CDR3 length: 13 residues. In DNA form, the CDR3 reads TGTGCCAGCAGTTTATACAGGACCGCTGAGCAGTTCTTC. Amino acid sequence: CASSLYRTAEQFF.

This sequence joins TRBV15 and TRBJ2-4; tentatively, D is TRBD1 (6 bases). The CDR3 spans 14 residues. V shed 5 bases and J shed 5 bases, with 13 bases lying between them. Per the germline V gene, CDR1 is LNHNV and CDR2 is YYDKDF (reference sequence). The CDR3 spells CATSANRVQNIQYF. The CDR3 bases are TGTGCCACCAGCGCCAACAGGGTACAAAACATTCAGTACTTC.

The chain links TRBV6-1 to TRBJ2-1; 8 positions agree with TRBD1. V trimming: 7 bases; J trimming: 0 bases; junction bases outside the gene matches: 11. Germline assignment: CDR1 MNHNS and CDR2 SASEGT. The CDR3 is made up of 17 amino acids. CDR3 nucleotides: TGTGCCAGCACCGCCGGGACAGGCCGTAGCTCCTACAATGAGCAGTTCTTC. Protein: CASTAGTGRSSYNEQFF.

Here the CDR3 reads CASSYSPANYGYTF. CDR3 DNA sequence: TGTGCCAGCAGTTACTCCCCGGCTAACTATGGCTACACCTTC. This sequence joins TRBV6-9 and TRBJ1-2; D gene uncertain. CDR3 length: 14 amino acids. From germline, CDR1 is MNHGY and CDR2 SVAAGI. Trimming shortened V by 3 bases and J by 0 bases, and 8 bases separated the two germline ends.

This clonotype was observed many times. The V and J genes are TRBV19 and TRBJ1-1; no definite D call. Germline V gene sequence: CDR1 LNHDA, CDR2 SQIVND (reference sequence). The CDR3 length is 12 residues. V lost 11 bases and J 0 bases, leaving 10 bases between the germline ends. CDR3: CAARGMNTEAFF. The CDR3 nucleotides read TGTGCCGCCAGAGGAATGAACACTGAAGCTTTCTTT. The full variable domain, rest sourced from reference TRBV19 and TRBJ1-1, is DGGITQSPKYLFRKEGQNVTLSCEQNLNHDAMYWYRQDPGQGLRLIYYSQIVNDFQKGDIAEGYSVSREKKESFPLTVTSAQKNPTAFYLCAARGMNTEAFFGQGTRLTVV.

The chain links TRBV5-1 to TRBJ2-7; D might be TRBD1 or TRBD2, each matching 5 bases. CDR1 and CDR2 (germline): SGHRS, YFSETQ. With 10 bases removed from V and 6 bases from J, the gap between germline ends came to 14 bases. CDR3 length equals 11 residues. The CDR3 DNA is TGCGCCGGGACGCCCGGACGCGAGCAGTACTTC. Translation: CAGTPGREQYF.

The chain couples TRBV4-3 to TRBJ2-1; TRBD2 matches 9 bases. This CDR3 spans 15 amino acids. CDR1 is LGHNA and CDR2 is YSLEER in the germline V gene. V dropped 5 bases and J dropped 3; count of bases not matched to a gene: 5. CDR3 amino acids: CASSVRTSDYNEQFF. The CDR3 nucleotides are TGCGCCAGCAGCGTACGGACTAGCGACTACAATGAGCAGTTCTTC.

This clonotype was observed at least ten times. The chain joins TRBV20-1 to TRBJ2-5; TRBD2 matches at 7 bases. Germline CDR1 reads DFQATT; CDR2 reads SNEGSKA (reference sequence). The CDR3 length is 17 residues. V gave up 1 base and J gave up 4 bases; unmatched junction bases: 15. The CDR3 nucleotides are TGCAGTGCTAGAGGAACGGGAGGAACAGCCGTAGGAGAGACCCAGTACTTC. It specifies CSARGTGGTAVGETQYF.

There are many counts of this clonotype. The V call is TRBV5-1, the J call TRBJ2-3; D is unresolved. From germline, CDR1 is SGHRS and CDR2 YFSETQ. V was trimmed by 0 bases and J by 3 bases, leaving 11 bases between them. This CDR3 has 15 residues. This chain's CDR3 is CASSLANGFTDTQYF. CDR3 nucleotide sequence: TGCGCCAGCAGCTTGGCTAATGGTTTTACAGATACGCAGTATTTT.

This clonotype occurred many times. The genes are TRBV5-5 and TRBJ1-3; no reliable D call. The length of the CDR3 is 14 residues. The V and J ends lost 4 bases and 0 bases respectively, with 8 bases between them. CDR1 and CDR2 from the germline V gene are SGHKS and YYEKEE (reference sequence). The CDR3, as DNA: TGTGCCAGCAGCCCCGGCAGCTCTGGAAACACCATATATTTT. Its translation: CASSPGSSGNTIYF.

The CDR3 reads CASSRTGDSYGYTF. The DNA for the CDR3 is TGTGCCAGCAGCCGCACAGGGGATAGCTATGGCTACACCTTC. The gene calls are TRBV3-1 and TRBJ1-2; 7 bases match TRBD1. The ends lost 4 bases at V and 4 bases at J; junction bases unmatched: 6. Per the germline V gene, CDR1 is LGHDT and CDR2 is YNNKEL (reference sequence). This CDR3 has 14 amino acids.

In this sample, this clonotype turned up many times. CDR3 coding DNA: TGCATGTCACGGAACACTGAAGCTTTCTTT. Its translation is CMSRNTEAFF. V is TRBV20-1 and J is TRBJ1-1; D is ambiguous. CDR1 and CDR2 from the germline V gene are DFQATT and SNEGSKA (reference sequence). This CDR3 has 10 amino acids.

Concerning this clonotype itself: Since a much larger clone is just one base distant, this may be a read error. The chain's CDR3 is CASSFRRLIPPRGTEAFF. The CDR3 bases are TGTGCCAGCAGTTTTCGCAGATTAATCCCACCGAGAGGTACTGAAGCTTTCTTT. The gene calls are TRBV27 and TRBJ1-1; D gene unclear. Germline V gene data show CDR1 as MNHEY and CDR2 as SMNVEV (reference sequence). The CDR3 has 18 residues. Trimming removed 3 bases at V and 5 bases at J, with 25 bases between.

V usage is TRBV7-9 and J usage is TRBJ2-7; 8 nucleotides align to TRBD1. Germline loops: CDR1 SEHNR, CDR2 FQNEAQ (reference sequence). The CDR3 length is 15 residues. J lost 3 bases, V lost 5 bases, and 9 bases had no gene match. CDR3 sequence reads: CASSARQGKFYEQYF. The CDR3 DNA sequence: TGTGCCAGCAGCGCCCGACAGGGGAAGTTCTACGAGCAGTACTTC.

In this sample, this clonotype turned up many times. The chain couples TRBV2 to TRBJ1-2, with 7 bases lining up with TRBD1. This CDR3 spans 16 amino acids. After removal of 3 bases from V and 7 bases from J, the junction contained 14 bases not matched to a gene. CDR1 and CDR2 from the germline V gene are SNHLY and FYNNEI. DNA for the CDR3: TGTGCCAGCAGTGACGGACAGGCCTACTACCGGGTTGGCTACACCTTC. Encoded protein: CASSDGQAYYRVGYTF.

This clonotype came up many times. The J gene is TRBJ2-2, the V gene TRBV20-1, with D perhaps TRBD2 (6 bases). The germline CDR1 and CDR2 sequences are DFQATT and SNEGSKA (reference sequence). CDR3 size: 14 residues. V shed 6 bases and J shed 7 bases, with 18 bases lying between them. The CDR3 region has the DNA TGCAGTGCCATGGTAGTGGCCGGGGGCGGGGAGCTGTTTTTT. This gives the protein CSAMVVAGGGELFF.

The gene calls are TRBV4-3 and TRBJ2-7; D call uncertain. The CDR3 totals 13 residues. Germline V gene sequence: CDR1 LGHNA, CDR2 YSLEER. The V gene lost 3 bases and the J gene lost 6 bases, with 12 bases spanning the gap. CDR3 nucleotides: TGCGCCAGCAGCCAGGAACAAGATAGCGAGCAGTACTTC. Its protein is CASSQEQDSEQYF.

This clonotype showed up many times. The chain employs TRBV15 and TRBJ1-1, with a weak D call TRBD1 (6 bases). The CDR3 runs to 16 residues. The V end lost 0 bases, the J end lost 4 bases, and 15 bases lay between the germline ends. The germline V gene has CDR1 LNHNV and CDR2 YYDKDF (reference sequence). Here the CDR3 reads CATSRDQAGAGTEAFF. The CDR3 DNA reads TGTGCCACCAGCAGAGATCAGGCAGGGGCCGGCACTGAAGCTTTCTTT. The complete variable domain, with remaining parts taken from reference TRBV15 and TRBJ1-1, reads DAMVIQNPRYQVTQFGKPVTLSCSQTLNHNVMYWYQQKSSQAPKLLFHYYDKDFNNEADTPDNFQSRRPNTSFCFLDIRSPGLGDTAMYLCATSRDQAGAGTEAFFGQGTRLTVV.

This clonotype has more than one count but fewer than ten. The chain employs TRBV12-3 or TRBV12-4 and TRBJ1-1, with D possibly being TRBD1 (6 bases). This CDR3 has 15 residues. Trimming took off 5 bases at V and 0 bases at J, with 13 bases between the two ends. CDR3: CASSRTGGLNTEAFF. CDR3 DNA sequence: TGTGCCAGCAGTCGGACCGGGGGCCTGAACACTGAAGCTTTCTTT.

This rearrangement joins TRBV7-9 to TRBJ2-4, with TRBD2 matching over 12 bases. Trimming at V came to 5 bases and at J to 8 bases, leaving 7 bases not matched to a gene. CDR1 is SEHNR and CDR2 is FQNEAQ in the germline V gene (reference sequence). The CDR3 covers 15 residues. The CDR3 is CASSTLASGRDIQYF. The CDR3 bases are TGTGCCAGCAGCACCTTAGCTAGCGGGAGGGACATTCAGTACTTC.

This clonotype was picked up many times. V and J are TRBV19 and TRBJ1-2; TRBD1 is a possible D gene (5 bases). The CDR3 is made up of 15 amino acids. With 8 bases removed from V and 0 bases from J, the gap between germline ends came to 16 bases. In germline, CDR1 is LNHDA, CDR2 SQIVND (reference sequence). The CDR3 sequence is CASQKTDRPNYGYTF. CDR3 DNA sequence: TGTGCCAGTCAAAAGACCGACAGACCTAACTATGGCTACACCTTC.

This clonotype was recorded at least ten times. The V and J genes are TRBV6-1 and TRBJ2-6; D gene uncertain. Germline CDR1 is MNHNS and CDR2 is SASEGT. The CDR3 covers 16 residues. V was clipped by 5 bases and J by 0 bases, with 11 bases between them. This CDR3 reads CASSMGKDSGANVLTF. The CDR3 bases are TGTGCCAGCAGTATGGGGAAGGACTCTGGGGCCAACGTCCTGACTTTC.

This clonotype has a count of ten or more. V and J are TRBV7-2 and TRBJ2-7, with 9 positions matching TRBD1. CDR1 is SGHTA, CDR2 FQGNSA, per germline. V dropped 3 bases and J dropped 2; count of bases not matched to a gene: 11. The CDR3 loop spans 17 amino acids. In DNA, the CDR3 is TGTGCCAGCAGCTTTGGGACAGGGTTTTTTGGGGCCTACGAGCAGTACTTC. The encoded protein is CASSFGTGFFGAYEQYF.

J is TRBJ2-1 and V is TRBV10-3; 7 bases are shared with TRBD2. The CDR3 consists of 14 residues. V lost 2 bases to trimming and J lost 8 bases; unmatched junction nucleotides: 6. CDR1 ENHRY and CDR2 SYGVKD come from the germline V gene. The CDR3 here is CAISEPGLVDEQFF. The CDR3 coding sequence is TGTGCCATCAGTGAGCCTGGACTAGTGGATGAGCAGTTCTTC.

The table lists this clonotype with many counts. The chain has TRBV27 and TRBJ2-7; 9 nucleotides match TRBD1. Germline trimming cut 9 bases from V and 3 bases from J; bases unmatched to any gene: 9. The length of the CDR3 is 14 residues. Germline V CDR1 and CDR2: MNHEY, SMNVEV (reference sequence). The chain's CDR3 is CASGYRGPGYEQYF. In DNA form, the CDR3 reads TGTGCCAGTGGCTACAGGGGGCCCGGCTACGAGCAGTACTTC.